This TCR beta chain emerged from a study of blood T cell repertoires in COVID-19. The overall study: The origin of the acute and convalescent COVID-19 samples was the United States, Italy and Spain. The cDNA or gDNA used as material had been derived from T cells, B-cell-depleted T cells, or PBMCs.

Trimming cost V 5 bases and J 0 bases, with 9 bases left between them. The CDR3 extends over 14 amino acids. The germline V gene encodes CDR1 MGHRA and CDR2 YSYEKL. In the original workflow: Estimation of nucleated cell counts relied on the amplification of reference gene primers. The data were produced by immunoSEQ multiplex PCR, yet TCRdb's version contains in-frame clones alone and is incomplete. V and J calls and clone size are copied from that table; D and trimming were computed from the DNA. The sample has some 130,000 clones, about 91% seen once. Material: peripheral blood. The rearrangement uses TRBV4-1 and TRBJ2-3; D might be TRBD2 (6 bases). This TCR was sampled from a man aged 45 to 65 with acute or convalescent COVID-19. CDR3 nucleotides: TGCGCCAGCAGCTTGGGACTTAGCACAGATACGCAGTATTTT. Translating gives CASSLGLSTDTQYF.